This TCR beta chain was documented in a study of persistence of HIV-infected CD4 T cells. V lost 5 bases, J lost 7 bases, and 7 bases stayed unmatched. Germline V gives CDR1 SGHTA, CDR2 FQGNSA. This CDR3 is 15 amino acids long. Anti-CD3/anti-CD28 beads served as a nonspecific positive control stimulus. Responding CD4+ T cells were sorted by upregulation of both CD40 ligand and CD69. Donors had CD4+ T cell counts above 400 cells/uL and were CMV-seropositive. Findings and limits, study-wide: Degenerate expanded CDR3beta sequences were enriched among CMV- and Gag-responding cells.

A remark on this clone: The antigen is unknown.

Sequencing used immunoSEQ version 4 in survey mode. TCRdb's copy holds only in-frame clones and misses some; the assay was immunoSEQ multiplex PCR. The sample shows tens of thousands of clones, about 91% of them seen only once. Sample: CD4+ T cells sorted from PBMCs after approximately 19-hour stimulation, taken from a patient who received antiretroviral therapy. The chain links TRBV7-2 to TRBJ2-2, with TRBD2 matching over 10 bases. The receptor comes from an adult man with HIV who was CMV-seropositive. CDR3 DNA: TGTGCCAGCAGCCCGCCGGGACTAGCGAGCGGGGAGCTGTTTTTT. As protein: CASSPPGLASGELFF. Full variable domain (remainder filled in from reference TRBV7-2 and TRBJ2-2): GAGVSQSPSNKVTEKGKDVELRCDPISGHTALYWYRQSLGQGLEFLIYFQGNSAPDKSGLPSDRFSAERTGGSVSTLTIQRTQQEDSAVYLCASSPPGLASGELFFGEGSRLTVL.